This note documents a single T cell receptor (beta chain) sequence. Naive CD4+ cells were CD45RA-selected; the remaining cells were memory. The V gene lost 3 bases and the J gene lost 5 bases, with 11 bases spanning the gap. Germline CDR1 is SGDLS and CDR2 is YYNGEE. The CDR3 is 13 residues long. Sequencing used immunoSEQ multiplex PCR; TCRdb keeps in-frame clones, though not all of them. The table includes 2 million to 2.5 million clones, almost 96% detected once. The data belong to a study of shared clonotypes between healthy human individuals. Study in general: Each donor had three CD4 naive, three CD4 memory, two CD8 naive and one CD8 memory plate.

This clonotype was obtained from a man aged 18 to 35 in good health. What was sequenced was naive CD4+ T cells sorted from blood. This sample's subset: CD45RA+ positively selected. This chain joins TRBV9 and TRBJ2-5; tentative D call: TRBD1 (6 bases). CDR3 in DNA: TGTGCCAGCAGCGCCTTAGGGGGTGAGACCCAGTACTTC. Translating it yields CASSALGGETQYF.